This T cell receptor beta chain was identified during a study of tumor T cells in aggressive B-cell lymphoma. Sequencing used immunoSEQ multiplex PCR; TCRdb keeps in-frame clones, though not all of them. The sample lists 5,900 or so clones; around 82% were seen once. The CDR3 sequence is 14 residues long. Per germline, CDR1 ENHRY and CDR2 SYGVKD. Unmatched junction bases numbered 6, after V lost 6 bases and J lost 4 bases. This clone was seen once. What was sequenced was tumor tissue. The source of this sequence is an adult with diffuse large B cell lymphoma. The chain is built from TRBV10-3 and TRBJ2-7; TRBD1 matches 10 bases. The DNA of the CDR3 is TGTGCCATCAGCGGGACAGGGGTCCAGTACGAGCAGTACTTC. It yields the protein CAISGTGVQYEQYF.